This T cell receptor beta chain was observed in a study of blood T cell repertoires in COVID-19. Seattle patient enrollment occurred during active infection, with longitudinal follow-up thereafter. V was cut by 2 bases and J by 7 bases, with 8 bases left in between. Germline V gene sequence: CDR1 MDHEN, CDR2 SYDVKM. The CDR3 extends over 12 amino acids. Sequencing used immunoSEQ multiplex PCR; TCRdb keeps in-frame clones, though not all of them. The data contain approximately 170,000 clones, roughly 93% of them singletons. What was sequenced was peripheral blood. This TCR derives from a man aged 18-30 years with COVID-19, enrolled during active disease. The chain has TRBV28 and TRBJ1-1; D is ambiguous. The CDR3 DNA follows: TGTGCCAGCAGTTTACCCCAACTTGAAGCTTTCTTT. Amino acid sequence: CASSLPQLEAFF.